This T cell receptor (beta chain) was captured in a study of beta chain features in type 1 diabetes (dated by TCRdb to between 2018 and 2020). As for the study more broadly: No differences in mean age, gender distribution, total cell number or subset yield were found between patients and healthy donors. A total of about 100,000,000 sorted cells were examined across all samples, and RNA yield correlated strongly with the number of cells per subset. In the study, recently diagnosed type 1 diabetes patients and matched healthy donors were compared on the TCRB repertoires of their sorted circulating CD4+ T cell subsets. Whereas all 30 or so donors provided naive and central memory subsets, regulatory and stem cell-like memory subsets were isolated from just 8 patients and about 8 healthy donors.

The entire isolated RNA was reverse transcribed using the High Capacity cDNA Reverse Transcription Kit, and thus expressed TCRB transcripts were sequenced. Naive, central memory and regulatory T cell samples underwent deep immunoSEQ sequencing, averaging roughly 3.3 million total reads per sample. Sorted cells were lysed in RLT buffer, and RNA was extracted using DNase-treated RNeasy Micro or Mini kits according to cell number. To prevent cross-contamination, each cell subset was processed individually, whereas patient and healthy donor samples were processed jointly. TCRB sequences were amplified from cDNA with the immunoSEQ multiplex PCR, producing 87-bp fragments spanning the CDR3 region. Sequencing of the amplicons was done on the Illumina HiSeq platform. Regarding the original processing steps: Synthetic template baselines were used to correct PCR bias computationally, reads within Hamming distance 2 were collapsed together, and singletons that could not be merged were discarded. By aligning reads against IMGT, V, D and J genes, CDR3 length, and insertions or deletions at six rearrangement sites were assigned. Within each subset, clonotype counts were normalized to sorted cell number, and only after that were true diversity and Gini coefficients computed with the tcR R package. The overlap coefficient, calculated on TCRB nucleotide sequences, was used to measure repertoire sharing. Out-of-frame TCRB sequences from naive cells were analyzed as a proxy for the pre-selection repertoire. Here the immuneACCESS table is served through TCRdb, limited to in-frame sequences with V and J called. Missing clones are a known gap in these copies; in checked studies unresolved V genes cover under half, and the rest lacks a known reason. Clone size and V and J calls were adopted from that table, with D and trimming inferred from the DNA. The sample data list some 330,000 clones, and around an eighth of these were observed just once. Around 0.0099% of the sample comes from the top ten.

General findings and caveats noted by the study authors: Naive, central memory and regulatory TCRB repertoires appeared to be more alike among patients than among healthy donors. Because cDNA was sequenced instead of genomic DNA, activated cells with high expression could be over-represented, although the groups did not differ in activation or CD3 levels. A moderate but significant shortening of TCRB CDR3 length was observed in type 1 diabetes patients in all four CD4+ subsets. Because the HLA sub-analyses included only small numbers of individuals, any influence of HLA type on TCRB rearrangement was left unresolved. Shorter templates might be favored by PCR, yet because patient and control samples were amplified and corrected together, any such skew would affect both groups equally. Patients with type 1 diabetes made fewer insertions and deleted more nucleotides at VDJ recombination sites, implying thymic rearrangement abnormalities.

V is pared back by 3 bases and J by 3 bases, with 9 bases lying between the germline termini. CDR1 KGHSH and CDR2 LQKENI are derived from the germline V gene. The CDR3, from cysteine to phenylalanine, totals 13 residues. Left in the record is the CDR3 DNA by itself, 39 bases read in frame from the first base. A single peripheral blood draw of 90 to 150 mL on average was collected from each donor into heparinised tubes. A BD FACSAria II and a panel including CD45RO, CCR7, CD25, CD127, CD95 and CD27 were used to sort naive, central memory, regulatory and stem cell-like memory CD4+ T cells. Purity was above 95% for every sorted population. Right away, PBMCs were isolated by Lymphoprep density gradient centrifugation and were stained directly, with no culture step. Samples were stained and sorted in pairs, with one healthy donor and one patient per experiment, so that batch effects were minimized. This clone occurred a few times. No cognate antigen has been identified for it. No base quality values were provided; no much bigger clone lies one nucleotide off.

The chain joins TRBV18 to TRBJ2-7; TRBD1 is possibly the D segment (6 matching bases). Material for sequencing was naive CD4+ T cells from blood. The sample's cell subset or site label, in plain terms: true naive CD4+ T cells. This TCR derives from a young woman with type 1 diabetes. The DNA sequence reads TGTGCCAGCTCACCGACAGGCATCTACGAGCAGTACTTC. It specifies CASSPTGIYEQYF.